What follows are 17 T cell receptor beta chains derived from one specimen sequenced in a study of response to subunit inactivated influenza vaccine. MiXCR, run by TCRdb on the RT-PCR reads, gives a single entry per CDR3 protein. The sample lists just under 250,000 distinct CDR3 sequences; over 9% were seen once. Source: non-naive T cells sorted from PBMCs, taken 14 to 15 days before vaccination. The receptors come from a man in his fifties who received an inactivated influenza vaccine.

This clonotype was seen more than once but under ten times. The V call is TRBV5-6, the J call TRBJ2-5, with a weak D call TRBD2 (5 bases). This CDR3 region has 13 residues. The V gene lost 2 bases and the J gene lost 4 bases, with 9 bases spanning the gap. The germline CDR1 and CDR2 sequences are SGHDT and YYEEEE. The CDR3 bases are TGTGCCAGCAGCTTTATTGCGGGAGAGACCCAGTACTTC. Encoded protein: CASSFIAGETQYF.

This chain joins TRBV15 and TRBJ2-1, with D hard to call. The CDR3 covers 13 residues. The V gene lost 5 bases and the J gene lost 9 bases, with 14 bases spanning the gap. Germline V gene sequence: CDR1 LNHNV, CDR2 YYDKDF (reference sequence). The CDR3 nucleotides read TGTGCCACCAGCCCTCCCGTCCTGGGTGAGCAGTTCTTC. This translates into CATSPPVLGEQFF.

This clonotype has at least ten counts. The chain has TRBV11-2 and TRBJ2-3; 10 positions agree with TRBD2. CDR1 is SGHAT, CDR2 FQNNGV, per germline. The CDR3 totals 14 residues. V lost 5 bases to trimming and J lost 3 bases; unmatched junction nucleotides: 2. CDR3 amino acids: CASSPLAGTDTQYF. Written as DNA, the CDR3 is TGTGCCAGCAGCCCACTAGCGGGGACAGATACGCAGTATTTT.

This clonotype was observed a handful of times. The V gene is TRBV19, the J gene TRBJ2-1, with D possibly being TRBD1 or TRBD2 (6 bases each). With 1 base removed from V and 9 bases from J, the gap between germline ends came to 16 bases. There are 15 residues in the CDR3. The germline CDR1 and CDR2 sequences are LNHDA and SQIVND (reference sequence). The CDR3 spells CASSIVFSGASEQFF. For the CDR3, the DNA is TGTGCCAGTAGTATAGTATTTTCGGGGGCAAGTGAGCAGTTCTTC.

This clonotype has ten or more counts. The CDR3 spells CSVEGGTGVYNEQFF. In DNA, the CDR3 is TGCAGCGTTGAAGGTGGGACAGGGGTCTACAATGAGCAGTTCTTC. This chain joins TRBV29-1 and TRBJ2-1; 10 positions match TRBD1. The junction had 3 bases not matched to a gene; V was cut back by 1 base and J by 3 bases. The germline gives CDR1 SQVTM, CDR2 ANQGSEA. This CDR3 is built from 15 residues.

This clonotype was observed a few times. The gene calls are TRBV7-9 and TRBJ2-1, with TRBD1 matching 8 bases. Per the germline V gene, CDR1 is SEHNR and CDR2 is FQNEAQ (reference sequence). Trimming at V came to 6 bases and at J to 0 bases, leaving 4 bases not matched to a gene. CDR3 size: 15 residues. CDR3 sequence: CASRADRGSYNEQFF. CDR3 nucleotide sequence: TGTGCCAGCAGAGCTGACAGGGGCTCCTACAATGAGCAGTTCTTC.

This clonotype was seen many times. The V and J genes are TRBV20-1 and TRBJ2-1; 9 bases fit TRBD2. CDR3 length: 15 amino acids. The trim removed 5 bases at V and 7 bases at J, leaving 12 bases unmatched. CDR1 DFQATT and CDR2 SNEGSKA come from the germline V gene (reference sequence). The CDR3 reads CSASLLSGGKNEQFF. The CDR3, as DNA: TGCAGTGCTTCCCTCCTCAGCGGGGGGAAGAATGAGCAGTTCTTC.

The chain has TRBV9 and TRBJ1-1; D perhaps matches TRBD1 (6 bases). The length of the CDR3 is 17 residues. The V end was cut by 3 bases, the J end by 0 bases, with 18 bases between. The germline V gene has CDR1 SGDLS and CDR2 YYNGEE. The CDR3: CASSATGTHIMNTEAFF. The CDR3 bases are TGTGCCAGCAGCGCTACCGGGACACACATCATGAACACTGAAGCTTTCTTT.

V usage is TRBV7-3 and J usage is TRBJ2-1; no definite D call. Germline assignment: CDR1 SGHTA and CDR2 FQGTGA. The CDR3 length is 13 residues. V was clipped by 4 bases and J by 9 bases, with 13 bases between them. Written as DNA, the CDR3 is TGTGCCAGCAGCTCGACTGGGGATCGTGAGCAGTTCTTC. Translating it yields CASSSTGDREQFF.

For this clonotype: Its ends do not fully match the called genes, so a read error is possible. CDR3 bases: TGTGCCAGCTTACCCGACGGGACAGGCCCCACAGCTACGCAGTATTTT. Translated: CASLPDGTGPTATQYF. V is TRBV28 and J is TRBJ2-3; 8 positions match TRBD1. The CDR3 loop spans 16 amino acids. Germline V gives CDR1 MDHEN, CDR2 SYDVKM.

On this clonotype: Germline and junction disagree at one end, which may indicate a read error. The chain employs TRBV5-1 and TRBJ2-2; 8 bases align to TRBD2. The CDR3 has 16 residues. CDR1 is SGHRS, CDR2 YFSETQ, per germline. In DNA form, the CDR3 reads TGCGCCAGCAGCTTGAGTACGGGAGGGAACACCGGGGAGCTGTCTTTT. This gives the protein CASSLSTGGNTGELSF.

This clonotype was counted at least ten times. The chain uses TRBV30 and TRBJ1-1; D call uncertain. This CDR3 contains 14 residues. Trimming took off 2 bases at V and 5 bases at J, with 15 bases between the two ends. Germline CDR1 reads GTSNPN; CDR2 reads SVGIG (reference sequence). The CDR3 nucleotides are TGTGCCTGGAGTTCAGGTGTCGGTAGGACTGAAGCTTTCTTT. Translation gives CAWSSGVGRTEAFF.

A few counts support this clonotype. This rearrangement joins TRBV20-1 to TRBJ2-1, with 8 bases that match TRBD2. The CDR3 is 17 residues long. V gave up 0 bases and J gave up 0 bases; unmatched junction bases: 7. Germline CDR1 reads DFQATT; CDR2 reads SNEGSKA (reference sequence). The CDR3 loop is CSARDRTSGSSYNEQFF. CDR3 DNA: TGCAGTGCTAGAGATCGCACTAGCGGAAGCTCCTACAATGAGCAGTTCTTC.

The chain recombines TRBV6-2 or TRBV6-3 with TRBJ2-2, with D possibly being TRBD1 or TRBD2 (5 bases each). V was clipped by 7 bases and J by 3 bases, with 12 bases between them. Germline V CDR1 and CDR2: MNHEY, SVGEGT. The CDR3 consists of 14 residues. The CDR3 nucleotides read TGTGCCAGCAACAAAGAGGGGCACACCGGGGAGCTGTTTTTT. Residues: CASNKEGHTGELFF.

The chain carries TRBV3-1 and TRBJ1-2, with 7 bases fitting TRBD1. V was pared by 2 bases and J by 2 bases, with 5 bases of the junction left unmatched. Germline V gives CDR1 LGHDT, CDR2 YNNKEL (reference sequence). The CDR3 covers 15 residues. CDR3 amino acids: CASSQSSGQNYGYTF. As DNA, the CDR3 is TGTGCCAGCAGCCAATCCTCGGGACAGAACTATGGCTACACCTTC.

V usage is TRBV3-1 and J usage is TRBJ2-5; possible D gene TRBD2, 5 bases. Trimming stripped 0 bases from V and 5 bases from J, with 13 bases between. Germline V gives CDR1 LGHDT, CDR2 YNNKEL (reference sequence). CDR3 size: 15 residues. The CDR3 DNA reads TGTGCCAGCAGCCAAGAGTTCGAGCGGTGGGAGACCCAGTACTTC. Translation gives CASSQEFERWETQYF.

This clonotype appeared a few times. The chain has TRBV16 and TRBJ1-1, with TRBD1 as a possible D gene (5 bases). The germline V and J ends were trimmed by 5 bases and 0 bases, with 13 bases remaining between them. The CDR3 length is 15 residues. The germline gives CDR1 KGHSY, CDR2 FQNENV. The CDR3: CASSSDSSLNTEAFF. The CDR3 DNA is TGTGCCAGCAGCTCCGACAGTTCACTGAACACTGAAGCTTTCTTT.